This T cell receptor beta chain is from a study of cytomegalovirus exposure and HLA in healthy donors. Overall study: Earlier sequencing of about 179 million T cells yielded approximately 120 million unique TCR beta sequences. General observations from the study: TRBV6-2, TRBV6-3 and some other V segments were excluded as indistinguishable. The authors later linked a missense DCLRE1C variant to TCR beta V- and J-gene trimming. Several of the most significant clusters appeared linked to common viral pathogens, based on a later analysis.

To note about this clone: Its specificity is unknown.

Amplification used 60 Vbeta primers and 13 Jbeta primers. The repertoire was sequenced with immunoSEQ multiplex PCR; TCRdb's copy has only in-frame clones and lacks some. Its table records 190,000 or so clones. Germline V gene data show CDR1 as SGHTA and CDR2 as FQGNSA. The V and J ends lost 5 bases and 3 bases respectively, with 16 bases between them. The CDR3 is 15 amino acids. This sequence joins TRBV7-2 and TRBJ2-5, with D maybe TRBD1 (5 bases). Source material: PBMCs. The TCR originated in a boy aged 5-17 years in good health and CMV-seronegative. The CDR3 DNA follows: TGTGCCAGCAGCCCGCAGGGCCCGGGCAAAGAGACCCAGTACTTC. The encoded protein is CASSPQGPGKETQYF.